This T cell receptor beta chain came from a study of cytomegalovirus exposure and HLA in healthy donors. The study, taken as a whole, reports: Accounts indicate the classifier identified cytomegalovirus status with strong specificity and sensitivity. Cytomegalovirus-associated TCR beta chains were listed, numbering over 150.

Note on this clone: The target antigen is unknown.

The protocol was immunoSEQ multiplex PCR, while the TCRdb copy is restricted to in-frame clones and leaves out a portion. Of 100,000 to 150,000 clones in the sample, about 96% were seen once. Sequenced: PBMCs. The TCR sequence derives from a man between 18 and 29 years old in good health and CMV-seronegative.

CDR3 sequence (DNA): TGTGCCAGCGTAAACAGCCAGTCCTACGAGCAGTACTTC. It specifies CASVNSQSYEQYF. The J gene is TRBJ2-7, the V gene TRBV28; D remains ambiguous. This CDR3 is built from 13 residues. Germline assignment: CDR1 MDHEN and CDR2 SYDVKM. Trimming removed 8 bases from V and 1 base from J, with 12 bases in between.